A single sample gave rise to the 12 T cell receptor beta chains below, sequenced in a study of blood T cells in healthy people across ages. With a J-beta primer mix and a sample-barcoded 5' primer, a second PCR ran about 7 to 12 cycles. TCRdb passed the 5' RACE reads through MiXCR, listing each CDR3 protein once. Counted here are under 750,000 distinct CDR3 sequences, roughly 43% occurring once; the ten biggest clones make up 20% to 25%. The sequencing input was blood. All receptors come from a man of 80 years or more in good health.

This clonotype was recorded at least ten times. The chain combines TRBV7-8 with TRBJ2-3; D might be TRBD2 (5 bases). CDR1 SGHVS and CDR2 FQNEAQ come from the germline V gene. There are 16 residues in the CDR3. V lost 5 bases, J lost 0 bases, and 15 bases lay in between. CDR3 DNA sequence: TGTGCCAGCAGCATGTTGCGGGCTGGGAGCACAGATACGCAGTATTTT. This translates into CASSMLRAGSTDTQYF.

The CDR3 protein is CASSKRGYNSPLHF. The CDR3 nucleotides are TGTGCCAGCAGTAAAAGGGGCTATAATTCACCCCTCCACTTT. The rearrangement uses TRBV28 and TRBJ1-6; D perhaps matches TRBD1 (5 bases). The germline CDR1 and CDR2 sequences are MDHEN and SYDVKM. This CDR3 spans 14 amino acids. Trimming took 5 bases from V and 3 from J, leaving 8 bases between them.

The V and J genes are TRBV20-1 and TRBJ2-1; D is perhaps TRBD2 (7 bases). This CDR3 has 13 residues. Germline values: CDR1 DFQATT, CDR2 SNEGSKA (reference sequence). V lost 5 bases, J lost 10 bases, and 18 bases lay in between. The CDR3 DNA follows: TGCAGTGCTTTTGGGGGAGGGGGTGGGGAGCAGTTCTTC. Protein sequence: CSAFGGGGGEQFF.

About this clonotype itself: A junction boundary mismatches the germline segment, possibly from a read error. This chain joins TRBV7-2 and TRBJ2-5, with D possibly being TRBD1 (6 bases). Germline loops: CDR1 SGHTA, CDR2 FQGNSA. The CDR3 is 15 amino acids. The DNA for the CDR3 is TGTGCCAGCAGCTTTCCCCCAGGGGTTCAAGAGATCCAGTACTTC. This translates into CASSFPPGVQEIQYF.

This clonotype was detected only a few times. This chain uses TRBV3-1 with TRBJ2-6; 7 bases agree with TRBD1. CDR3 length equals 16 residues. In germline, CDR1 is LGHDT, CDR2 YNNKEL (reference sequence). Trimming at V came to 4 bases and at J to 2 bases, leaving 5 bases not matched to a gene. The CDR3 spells CASSPETGAGANVLTF. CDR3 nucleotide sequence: TGTGCCAGCAGCCCGGAAACAGGGGCTGGGGCCAACGTCCTGACTTTC.

Here the CDR3 reads CASSPREPIDTQYF. The CDR3 bases are TGTGCCAGCAGTCCGCGGGAGCCCATAGATACGCAGTATTTT. The chain joins TRBV6-6 to TRBJ2-3; the match to TRBD2 covers 7 bases. The CDR3 loop spans 14 amino acids. Trimming took 5 bases from V and 5 from J; bases not matched to a gene: 7. Germline CDR1 is MNHNY and CDR2 is SVGAGI (reference sequence).

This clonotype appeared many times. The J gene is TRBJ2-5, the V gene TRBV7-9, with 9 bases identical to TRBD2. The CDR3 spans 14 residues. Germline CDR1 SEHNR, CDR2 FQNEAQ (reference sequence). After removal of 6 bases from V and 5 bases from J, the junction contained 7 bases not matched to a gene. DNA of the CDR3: TGTGCCAGCAGACTTAGCGGGAGTAAGGAGACCCAGTACTTC. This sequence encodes CASRLSGSKETQYF.

The CDR3 region is CSARWGGGLSYNEQFF. The CDR3 region has the DNA TGCAGTGCTAGATGGGGAGGGGGCCTCTCGTACAATGAGCAGTTCTTC. This sequence joins TRBV20-1 and TRBJ2-1, with D tentatively TRBD1 or TRBD2 (7 bases each). The CDR3 loop spans 16 amino acids. The germline V gene has CDR1 DFQATT and CDR2 SNEGSKA (reference sequence). Trimming cost V 2 bases and J 4 bases, with 18 bases left between them.

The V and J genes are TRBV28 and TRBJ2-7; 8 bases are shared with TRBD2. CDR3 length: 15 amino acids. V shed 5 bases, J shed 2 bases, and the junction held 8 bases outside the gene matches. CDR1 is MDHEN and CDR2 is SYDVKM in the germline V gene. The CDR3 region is CASSRSGSYTYEQYF. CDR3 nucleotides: TGTGCCAGCAGTCGCAGCGGGAGCTACACCTACGAGCAGTACTTC.

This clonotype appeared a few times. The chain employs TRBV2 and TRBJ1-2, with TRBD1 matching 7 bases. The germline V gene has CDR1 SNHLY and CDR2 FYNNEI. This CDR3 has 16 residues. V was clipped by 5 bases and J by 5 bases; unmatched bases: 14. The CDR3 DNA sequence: TGTGCCAGCAGTTTAGGGGGGAGACAGGGATCATATGGCTACACCTTC. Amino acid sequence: CASSLGGRQGSYGYTF.

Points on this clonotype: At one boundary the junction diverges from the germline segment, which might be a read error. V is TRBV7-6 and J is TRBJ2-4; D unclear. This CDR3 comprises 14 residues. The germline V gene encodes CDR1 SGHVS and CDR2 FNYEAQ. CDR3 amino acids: CASSVAPDGNIQYF. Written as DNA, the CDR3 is TGTGCCAGCAGCGTAGCACCGGACGGAAACATTCAGTACTTC.

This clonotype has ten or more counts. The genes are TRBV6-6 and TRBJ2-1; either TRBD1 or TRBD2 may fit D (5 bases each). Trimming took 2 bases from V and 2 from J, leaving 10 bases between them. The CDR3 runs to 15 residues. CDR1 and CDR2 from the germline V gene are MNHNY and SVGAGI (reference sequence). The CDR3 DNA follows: TGTGCCAGCAGTTACGGGGACCAAACCTACAATGAGCAGTTCTTC. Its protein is CASSYGDQTYNEQFF.